What follows are 26 T cell receptor beta chains derived from one specimen sequenced in a study of blood T cells in healthy people across ages. Primed by a sample-barcoded 5' primer and a J-beta primer mix, a second PCR proceeded for about 7 to 11 cycles. One entry per CDR3 protein results from TCRdb running MiXCR on the 5' RACE reads. The sample lists about 1,500,000 distinct CDR3 sequences, 42% occurring once. The specimen sequenced was blood. Receptors were obtained from a woman under 30 in good health.

The chain recombines TRBV10-1 with TRBJ2-1; D possibly matches TRBD1 or TRBD2 (5 bases each). The J call could be wrong; TRBJ2-7 is a better fit for the DNA end. This CDR3 has 15 residues. Looked up from germline, CDR1 is WNHNN and CDR2 is SYGVQD (reference sequence). Here the CDR3 DNA reads TGCGCCAGCAGTGTTGTGGACGGCCGGGGCAATGAGCAGTACTTC. Translation: CASSVVDGRGNEQYF.

Of note for this clonotype: One junction end disagrees with the germline gene, perhaps due to a read error. The chain has TRBV3-1 and TRBJ1-6, with a tentative D call TRBD1 (5 bases). This CDR3 contains 15 residues. Germline CDR1 reads LGHDT; CDR2 reads YNNKEL (reference sequence). DNA for the CDR3: TGTGCCAGCAGCCAAGTTGGGGGGGTTAATTCGCCCCTCCACTTT. This gives the protein CASSQVGGVNSPLHF.

This rearrangement joins TRBV12-3 or TRBV12-4 to TRBJ2-3; TRBD2 is a possible D gene (5 bases). Between the trimmed V and J ends, which lost 6 bases and 2 bases, there was a span of 9 bases. The CDR3 runs 13 residues. The CDR3 spells CASSPGITDTQYF. The CDR3 bases are TGTGCCAGCAGCCCCGGGATCACAGATACGCAGTATTTT.

The J gene is TRBJ2-3, the V gene TRBV4-1, with TRBD2 matching over 11 bases. The CDR3 covers 16 residues. With 1 base clipped from V and 4 bases from J, the junction kept 4 bases outside the gene matches. Germline V gene lookup returns CDR1 MGHRA and CDR2 YSYEKL. CDR3 in amino acids: CASSQAGTSGADTQYF. In DNA, the CDR3 is TGCGCCAGCAGCCAAGCCGGGACTAGCGGTGCAGATACGCAGTATTTT.

This chain joins TRBV4-1 and TRBJ2-1, with 8 bases lining up with TRBD2. The CDR3 is 17 amino acids. V shed 4 bases, J shed 4 bases, and the junction held 12 bases outside the gene matches. Germline values: CDR1 MGHRA, CDR2 YSYEKL. The CDR3 nucleotides read TGCGCCAGCAGCCGGCCCACGGGACTAGAGGGGTACAATGAGCAGTTCTTC. Translating gives CASSRPTGLEGYNEQFF.

J is TRBJ1-2 and V is TRBV5-1; unclear D gene. Deletions cut 5 bases from V and 2 bases from J, with 10 bases between. The V gene's germline CDR1 is SGHRS and CDR2 YFSETQ. This CDR3 contains 13 residues. The CDR3 region has the DNA TGCGCCAGCAGTGCCAGTATCAACTATGGCTACACCTTC. This sequence encodes CASSASINYGYTF.

This clonotype was seen more than once but under ten times. V is TRBV27 and J is TRBJ1-1; a possible D gene is TRBD1 (5 bases). Trimming cost V 5 bases and J 4 bases, with 20 bases left between them. The CDR3 consists of 16 residues. Germline-derived CDR1 and CDR2 are MNHEY and SMNVEV (reference sequence). The DNA for the CDR3 is TGTGCCAGCAGTACCCGGGGGAGGGAGTATGGCACTGAAGCTTTCTTT. This translates into CASSTRGREYGTEAFF.

The gene calls are TRBV7-3 and TRBJ2-4, with 8 bases lining up with TRBD2. There are 13 residues in the CDR3. Germline V gives CDR1 SGHTA, CDR2 FQGTGA. V shed 5 bases, J shed 9 bases, and the junction held 6 bases outside the gene matches. The CDR3 reads CASSPGGGAIQYF. The CDR3 region has the DNA TGTGCCAGCAGCCCCGGGGGGGGGGCCATTCAGTACTTC.

This clonotype was recorded a few times. V gene TRBV2 combines with J gene TRBJ1-5, with D possibly TRBD1 on 6 matching bases. Germline V gives CDR1 SNHLY, CDR2 FYNNEI. The CDR3 has 14 amino acids. V gave up 3 bases and J gave up 1 base, with 7 bases separating them. The CDR3 here is CASSEGASNQPQHF. The CDR3 DNA reads TGTGCCAGCAGTGAGGGGGCCAGCAATCAGCCCCAGCATTTT.

The chain recombines TRBV12-3 or TRBV12-4 with TRBJ1-4; possible D gene TRBD2, 6 bases. TRBJ2-2 matches the DNA end more closely, so the J call is doubtful. The CDR3 totals 15 residues. CDR3 sequence: CASSLGSGRESELFF. CDR3 DNA sequence: TGTGCCAGCAGTTTAGGTTCGGGGCGGGAATCGGAGCTGTTTTTT.

This clonotype was detected many times. This sequence joins TRBV12-3 or TRBV12-4 and TRBJ2-7; 14 nucleotides line up with TRBD2. Trimming at V came to 3 bases and at J to 0 bases, leaving 4 bases not matched to a gene. The CDR3 is 17 residues long. The CDR3, as DNA: TGTGCCAGCAGTTTGGGACTAGCGGGAGTGCGCTCCTACGAGCAGTACTTC. This sequence encodes CASSLGLAGVRSYEQYF.

This clonotype has only a few counts. The rearrangement links TRBV6-2 or TRBV6-3 to TRBJ2-7; 8 positions agree with TRBD2. Trimming removed 5 bases from V and 4 bases from J; junction bases left unmatched: 16. Germline V lookup: CDR1 MNHEY, CDR2 SVGEGT. The CDR3 length is 17 residues. CDR3 sequence (DNA): TGTGCCAGCAGTAACGGACTAGCCCCCCTACTGAGGTACGAGCAGTACTTC. Its protein is CASSNGLAPLLRYEQYF.

Comments on this clonotype: A read error may account for a junction end that differs from germline. The CDR3 loop is CAGSYSDSSYEQYF. In nucleotides, the CDR3 is TGTGCCGGCAGTTACTCCGACAGCTCCTACGAGCAGTACTTC. This chain uses TRBV6-6 with TRBJ2-7; tentative D call: TRBD1 (5 bases). The CDR3 covers 14 residues. Germline V gives CDR1 MNHNY, CDR2 SVGAGI (reference sequence).

This chain links TRBV29-1 with TRBJ2-1; 8 positions agree with TRBD2. This CDR3 has 14 residues. Germline CDR1 SQVTM, CDR2 ANQGSEA. V shed 1 base and J 7 bases; nucleotides not matched to a gene: 6. In DNA, the CDR3 is TGCAGCGTTGAAGTGCAGCGGGAGAGGAATGAGCAGTTCTTC. This sequence encodes CSVEVQRERNEQFF.

This clonotype was picked up a small number of times. The chain carries TRBV5-1 and TRBJ2-1, with D perhaps TRBD1 or TRBD2 (5 bases each). Deletions cut 2 bases from V and 10 bases from J, with 28 bases between. This CDR3 comprises 18 residues. CDR1 SGHRS and CDR2 YFSETQ come from the germline V gene. The CDR3 region has the DNA TGCGCCAGCAGCTTCTCCTACACGGGACCTCGCGACCTTCGCGAGCAGTTCTTC. It codes for CASSFSYTGPRDLREQFF.

This clonotype was seen a handful of times. The gene calls are TRBV2 and TRBJ2-6; 9 nucleotides align to TRBD1. Trimming cost V 6 bases and J 7 bases; bases outside gene matches: 7. Germline assignment: CDR1 SNHLY and CDR2 FYNNEI. The CDR3 spans 15 residues. The CDR3 is CASSATGQGANVLTF. CDR3 sequence (DNA): TGTGCCAGCAGCGCAACGGGACAGGGAGCCAACGTCCTGACTTTC.

The chain couples TRBV2 to TRBJ2-5; D may be TRBD2 (6 bases). V shed 1 base and J shed 1 base, with 10 bases lying between them. CDR1 is SNHLY and CDR2 is FYNNEI in the germline V gene. This CDR3 is built from 15 residues. CDR3 nucleotide sequence: TGTGCCAGCAGTGAAGTAGGAGGGATCCAAGAGACCCAGTACTTC. It is translated as CASSEVGGIQETQYF.

This clonotype was detected only a few times. This chain uses TRBV14 with TRBJ2-7; D may correspond to TRBD1 or TRBD2 (6 bases each). The germline CDR1 and CDR2 sequences are SGHDN and FVKESK. V lost 2 bases and J 6 bases, leaving 11 bases between the germline ends. This CDR3 comprises 13 residues. The CDR3 DNA reads as TGTGCCAGCAGCCAACAAGGAGGGGGCGAGCAGTACTTC. This translates into CASSQQGGGEQYF.

CDR3: CASSFRTSGKNEQFF. The CDR3 DNA is TGTGCCAGCAGTTTCCGGACTAGCGGGAAGAATGAGCAGTTCTTC. The J gene is TRBJ2-1, the V gene TRBV28; 12 nucleotides line up with TRBD2. Germline CDR1 reads MDHEN; CDR2 reads SYDVKM. Unmatched junction bases numbered 4, after V lost 3 bases and J lost 7 bases. This CDR3 is built from 15 residues.

This clonotype came up a few times. This chain joins TRBV6-1 and TRBJ2-7; 7 bases are shared with TRBD1. V shed 7 bases and J 5 bases; nucleotides not matched to a gene: 8. The CDR3 has 13 amino acids. Germline V lookup: CDR1 MNHNS, CDR2 SASEGT. The DNA of the CDR3 is TGTGCCAGCACCACAGGGGAGTTGGACGAGCAGTACTTC. It specifies CASTTGELDEQYF.

This clonotype was found a few times. V is TRBV27 and J is TRBJ2-7, with a weak D call TRBD1 (6 bases). The V gene's germline CDR1 is MNHEY and CDR2 SMNVEV (reference sequence). The V end was cut by 7 bases, the J end by 6 bases, with 13 bases between. The CDR3 runs 12 residues. CDR3 in DNA: TGTGCCAGCACCACAGGGCAGGGCGAGCAGTACTTC. Translated, it gives CASTTGQGEQYF.

This clonotype was counted only a few times. The chain is built from TRBV20-1 and TRBJ2-1, with TRBD2 matching 7 bases. The CDR3 loop spans 17 amino acids. J lost 2 bases, V lost 0 bases, and 10 bases had no gene match. Germline CDR1 and CDR2: DFQATT and SNEGSKA (reference sequence). The CDR3 spells CSARETRTSLPYNEQFF. CDR3 coding DNA: TGCAGTGCTAGAGAAACCCGGACTAGTTTACCCTACAATGAGCAGTTCTTC.

This clonotype appeared a few times. A read error may account for a junction end that differs from germline. The chain employs TRBV7-2 and TRBJ2-3; the match to TRBD2 covers 11 bases. There are 15 residues in the CDR3. Germline-derived CDR1 and CDR2 are SGHTA and FQGNSA. CDR3 protein: CASSLAGGQADTQYF. CDR3 in DNA: TGTGCCAGCAGTTTAGCGGGGGGGCAGGCAGATACGCAGTATTTT.

This clonotype turned up a few times. The chain has TRBV4-1 and TRBJ2-1; 10 bases line up with TRBD2. Germline V gives CDR1 MGHRA, CDR2 YSYEKL. CDR3 size: 15 residues. V trimming: 3 bases; J trimming: 3 bases; junction bases outside the gene matches: 2. DNA for the CDR3: TGCGCCAGCAGCCACGCTAGCGGGAGCTACAATGAGCAGTTCTTC. Translated: CASSHASGSYNEQFF.

V is TRBV25-1 and J is TRBJ2-1, with no clear D. The germline gives CDR1 MGHDK, CDR2 SYGVNS. The CDR3 contains 14 residues. With 11 bases removed from V and 5 bases from J, the gap between germline ends came to 19 bases. Written as DNA, the CDR3 is TGTGCCCTGGAAAGTGGGGTTTTCCACAATGAGCAGTTCTTC. Translating it yields CALESGVFHNEQFF.

This chain joins TRBV27 and TRBJ1-2; a possible D gene is TRBD1 (6 bases). The germline gives CDR1 MNHEY, CDR2 SMNVEV (reference sequence). This CDR3 comprises 13 residues. V lost 8 bases, J lost 4 bases, and 14 bases lay in between. The CDR3 nucleotides read TGTGCCAGCGGCCTTGGGGGCCTCTATGGCTACACCTTC. Translating it yields CASGLGGLYGYTF.